One T cell receptor (beta chain) is described in this entry. Its antigen is unknown. This entry comes from a study of OX40 agonist ivuxolimab in advanced cancers. The wider study: Patients achieving partial responses numbered three: one hepatocellular carcinoma case and two cutaneous melanoma cases.

Germline lookup yields CDR1 MGHDK and CDR2 SYGVNS. This CDR3 is built from 18 residues. With 4 bases clipped from V and 5 bases from J, the junction kept 17 bases outside the gene matches. Broader study findings: Some nonresponders additionally presented with little normalized T-cell clonal expansion.

Anyone with autoimmune disease history or systemic immunosuppression was excluded. Researchers took blood at baseline, on cycle 4 day 1, and on cycle 7 day 1. Libraries were prepared by immunoSEQ multiplex PCR; TCRdb keeps only in-frame clonotypes and omits some of them. The sample lists approximately 61,000 clones, more than 85% occurring once. The chain is built from TRBV25-1 and TRBJ2-3, with 8 nucleotides matching TRBD1. The TCR sequence derives from an adult with an advanced solid tumor such as melanoma, head and neck, liver or kidney cancer. Sequencing used CD4+ or CD8+ T cells sorted from blood, obtained in a trial of the OX40 agonist ivuxolimab. The DNA for the CDR3 is TGTGCCAGCAGTGGCAGGGGGCGGACGTTAGCATGGGGAGATACGCAGTATTTT. Translation gives CASSGRGRTLAWGDTQYF.